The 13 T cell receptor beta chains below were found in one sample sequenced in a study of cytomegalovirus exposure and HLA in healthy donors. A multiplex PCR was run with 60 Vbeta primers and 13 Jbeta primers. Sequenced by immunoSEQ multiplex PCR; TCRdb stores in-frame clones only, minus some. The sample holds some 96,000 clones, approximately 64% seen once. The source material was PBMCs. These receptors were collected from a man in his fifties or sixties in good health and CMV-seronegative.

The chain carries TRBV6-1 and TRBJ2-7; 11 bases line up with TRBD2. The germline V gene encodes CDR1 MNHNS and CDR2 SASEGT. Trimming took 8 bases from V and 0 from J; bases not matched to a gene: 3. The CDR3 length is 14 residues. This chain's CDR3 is CASETSGTSYEQYF. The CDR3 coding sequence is TGTGCCAGCGAGACTAGCGGGACCTCCTACGAGCAGTACTTC.

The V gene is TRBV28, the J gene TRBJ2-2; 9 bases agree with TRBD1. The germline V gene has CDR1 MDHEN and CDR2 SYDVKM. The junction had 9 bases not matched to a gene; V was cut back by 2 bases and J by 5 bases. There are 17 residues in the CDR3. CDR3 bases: TGTGCCAGCAGTTTAGCTCCGGGACAGGGATTAACCGGGGAGCTGTTTTTT. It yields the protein CASSLAPGQGLTGELFF.

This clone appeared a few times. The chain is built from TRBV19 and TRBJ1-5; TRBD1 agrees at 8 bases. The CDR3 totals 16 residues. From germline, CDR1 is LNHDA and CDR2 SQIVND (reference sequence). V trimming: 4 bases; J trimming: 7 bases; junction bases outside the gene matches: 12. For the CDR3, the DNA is TGTGCCAGTAGTACAGTCGGGACAGGCGGGAGCCAGCCCCAGCATTTT. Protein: CASSTVGTGGSQPQHF.

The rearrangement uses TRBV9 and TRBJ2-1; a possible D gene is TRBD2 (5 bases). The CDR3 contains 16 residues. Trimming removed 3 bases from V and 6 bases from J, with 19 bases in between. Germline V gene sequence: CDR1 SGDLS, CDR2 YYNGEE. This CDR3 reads CASSGARALSVNEQFF. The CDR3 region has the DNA TGTGCCAGCAGCGGAGCCCGGGCCCTTAGCGTCAATGAGCAGTTCTTC. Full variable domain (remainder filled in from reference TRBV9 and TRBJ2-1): DSGVTQTPKHLITATGQRVTLRCSPRSGDLSVYWYQQSLDQGLQFLIQYYNGEERAKGNILERFSAQQFPDLHSELNLSSLELGDSALYFCASSGARALSVNEQFFGPGTRLTVL.

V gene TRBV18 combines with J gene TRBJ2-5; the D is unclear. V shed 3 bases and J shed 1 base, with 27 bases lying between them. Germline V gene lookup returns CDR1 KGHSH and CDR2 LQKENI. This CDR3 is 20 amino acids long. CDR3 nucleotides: TGTGCCAGCTCACCCCGACGTACAAACAGTGATCAACCACTCCAAGAGACCCAGTACTTC. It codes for CASSPRRTNSDQPLQETQYF.

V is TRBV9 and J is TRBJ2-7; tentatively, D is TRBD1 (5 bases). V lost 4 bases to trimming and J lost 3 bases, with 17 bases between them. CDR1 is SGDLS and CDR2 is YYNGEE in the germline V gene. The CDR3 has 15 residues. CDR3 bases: TGTGCCAGCAGCTTTGGAGACAGCTATTACTACGAGCAGTACTTC. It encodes CASSFGDSYYYEQYF. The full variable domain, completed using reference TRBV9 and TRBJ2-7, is DSGVTQTPKHLITATGQRVTLRCSPRSGDLSVYWYQQSLDQGLQFLIQYYNGEERAKGNILERFSAQQFPDLHSELNLSSLELGDSALYFCASSFGDSYYYEQYFGPGTRLTVT.

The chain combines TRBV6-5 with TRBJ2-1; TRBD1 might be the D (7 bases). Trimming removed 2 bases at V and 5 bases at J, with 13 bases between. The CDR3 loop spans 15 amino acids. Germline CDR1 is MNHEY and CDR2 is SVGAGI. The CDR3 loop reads CASSYRQGGDNEQFF. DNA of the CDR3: TGTGCCAGCAGTTACAGGCAGGGGGGAGACAATGAGCAGTTCTTC.

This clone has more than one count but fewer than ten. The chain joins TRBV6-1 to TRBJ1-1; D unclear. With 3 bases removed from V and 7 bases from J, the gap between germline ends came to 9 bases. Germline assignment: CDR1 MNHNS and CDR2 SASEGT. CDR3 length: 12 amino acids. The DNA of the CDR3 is TGTGCCAGCAGTGACAACACCAATGAAGCTTTCTTT. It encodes CASSDNTNEAFF.

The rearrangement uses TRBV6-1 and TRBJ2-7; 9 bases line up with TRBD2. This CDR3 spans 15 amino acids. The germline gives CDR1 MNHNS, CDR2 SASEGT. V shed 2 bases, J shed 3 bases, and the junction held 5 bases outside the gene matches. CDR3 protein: CASSESSGRYYEQYF. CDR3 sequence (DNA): TGTGCCAGCAGTGAATCAAGCGGGAGGTACTACGAGCAGTACTTC.

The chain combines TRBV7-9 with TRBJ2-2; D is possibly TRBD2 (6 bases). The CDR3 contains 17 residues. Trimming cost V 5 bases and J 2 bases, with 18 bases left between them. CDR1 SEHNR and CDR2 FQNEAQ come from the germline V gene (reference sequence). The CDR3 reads CASSPHSAAGNTGELFF. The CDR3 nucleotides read TGTGCCAGCAGCCCCCACTCAGCGGCGGGAAACACCGGGGAGCTGTTTTTT.

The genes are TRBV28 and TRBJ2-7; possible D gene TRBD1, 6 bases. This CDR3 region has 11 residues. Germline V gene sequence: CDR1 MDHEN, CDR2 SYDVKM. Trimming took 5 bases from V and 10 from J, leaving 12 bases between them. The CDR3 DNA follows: TGTGCCAGCAGTCTCCGGACAGACCAGTACTTC. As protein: CASSLRTDQYF. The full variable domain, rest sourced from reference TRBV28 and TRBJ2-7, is DVKVTQSSRYLVKRTGEKVFLECVQDMDHENMFWYRQDPGLGLRLIYFSYDVKMKEKGDIPEGYSVSREKKERFSLILESASTNQTSMYLCASSLRTDQYFGPGTRLTVT.

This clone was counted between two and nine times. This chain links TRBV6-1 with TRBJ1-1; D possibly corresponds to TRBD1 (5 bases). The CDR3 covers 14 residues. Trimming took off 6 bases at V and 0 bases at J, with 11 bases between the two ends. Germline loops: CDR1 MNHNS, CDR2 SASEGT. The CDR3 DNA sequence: TGTGCCAGCAGACCAACAGGTATGAACACTGAAGCTTTCTTT. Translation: CASRPTGMNTEAFF.

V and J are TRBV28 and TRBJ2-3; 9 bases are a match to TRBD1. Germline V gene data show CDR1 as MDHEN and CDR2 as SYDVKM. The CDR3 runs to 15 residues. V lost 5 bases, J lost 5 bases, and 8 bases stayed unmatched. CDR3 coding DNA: TGTGCCAGCAGTGGCCGGGGACAGGGAGGAGATACGCAGTATTTT. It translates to CASSGRGQGGDTQYF.